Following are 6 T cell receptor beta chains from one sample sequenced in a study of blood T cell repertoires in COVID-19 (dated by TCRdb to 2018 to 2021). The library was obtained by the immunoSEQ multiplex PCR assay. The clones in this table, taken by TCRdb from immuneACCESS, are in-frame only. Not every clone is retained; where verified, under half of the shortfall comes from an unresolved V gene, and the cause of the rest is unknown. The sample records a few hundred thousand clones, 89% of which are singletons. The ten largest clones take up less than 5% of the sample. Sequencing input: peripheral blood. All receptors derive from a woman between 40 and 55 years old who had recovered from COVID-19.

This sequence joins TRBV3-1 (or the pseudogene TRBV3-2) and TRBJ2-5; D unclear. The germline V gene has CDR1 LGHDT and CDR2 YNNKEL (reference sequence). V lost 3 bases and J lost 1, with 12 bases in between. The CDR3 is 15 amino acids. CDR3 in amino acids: CASSHRVQTQETQYF. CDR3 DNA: TGTGCCAGCAGCCATCGTGTACAGACCCAAGAGACCCAGTACTTC.

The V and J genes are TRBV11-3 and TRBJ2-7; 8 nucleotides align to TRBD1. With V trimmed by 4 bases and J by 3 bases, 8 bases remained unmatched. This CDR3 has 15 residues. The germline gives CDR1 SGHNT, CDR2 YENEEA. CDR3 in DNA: TGTGCCAGCAGCTCCGGACAGGGTAGATTCTACGAGCAGTACGTC. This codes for CASSSGQGRFYEQYV.

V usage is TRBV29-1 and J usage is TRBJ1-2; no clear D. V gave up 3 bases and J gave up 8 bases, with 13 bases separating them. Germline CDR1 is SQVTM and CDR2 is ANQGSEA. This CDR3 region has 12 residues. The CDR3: CSVDGEDWGYTF. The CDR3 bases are TGCAGCGTTGATGGTGAGGACTGGGGCTACACCTTC.

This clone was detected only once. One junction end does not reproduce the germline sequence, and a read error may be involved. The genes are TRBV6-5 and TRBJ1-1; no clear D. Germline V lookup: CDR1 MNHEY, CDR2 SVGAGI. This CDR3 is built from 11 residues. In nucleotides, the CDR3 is TGTGCCACACGGGATATGGAGTGGTCCGGGTTT. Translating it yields CATRDMEWSGF.

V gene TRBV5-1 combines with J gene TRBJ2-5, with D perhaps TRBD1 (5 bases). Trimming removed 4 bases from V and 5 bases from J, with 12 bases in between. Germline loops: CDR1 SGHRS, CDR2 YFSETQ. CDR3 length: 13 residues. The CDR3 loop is CASSDSPHETQYF. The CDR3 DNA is TGCGCCAGCAGCGACAGCCCCCATGAGACCCAGTACTTC.

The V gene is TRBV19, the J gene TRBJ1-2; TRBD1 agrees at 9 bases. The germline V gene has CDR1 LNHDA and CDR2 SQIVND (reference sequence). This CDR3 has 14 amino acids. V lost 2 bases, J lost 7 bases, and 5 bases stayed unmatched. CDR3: CASSIKQGARGYTF. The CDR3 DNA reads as TGTGCCAGTAGTATAAAACAGGGGGCGCGTGGCTACACCTTC.